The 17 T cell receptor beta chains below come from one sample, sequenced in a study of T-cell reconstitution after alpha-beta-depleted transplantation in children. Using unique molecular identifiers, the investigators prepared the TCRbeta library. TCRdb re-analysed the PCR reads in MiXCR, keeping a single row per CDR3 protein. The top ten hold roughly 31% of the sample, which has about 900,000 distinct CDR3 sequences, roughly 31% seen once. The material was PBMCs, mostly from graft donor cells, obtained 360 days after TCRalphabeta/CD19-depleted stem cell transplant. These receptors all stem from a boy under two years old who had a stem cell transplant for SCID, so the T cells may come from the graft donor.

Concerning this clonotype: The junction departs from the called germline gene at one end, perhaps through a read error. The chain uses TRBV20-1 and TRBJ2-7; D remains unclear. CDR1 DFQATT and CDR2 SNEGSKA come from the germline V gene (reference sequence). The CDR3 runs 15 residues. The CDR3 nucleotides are TGCCGTGCTAGAGATTTGGGTGAAAGCTCCTACGAGCAGTACTTC. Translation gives CRARDLGESSYEQYF.

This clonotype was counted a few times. In nucleotides, the CDR3 is TGCAGTGCCCAGGGGGCTACTGGCACAGATACGCAGTATTTT. It yields the protein CSAQGATGTDTQYF. The V call is TRBV20-1, the J call TRBJ2-3; the match to TRBD1 covers 8 bases. V lost 6 bases to trimming and J lost 1 base; unmatched junction nucleotides: 6. Germline V CDR1 and CDR2: DFQATT, SNEGSKA (reference sequence). This CDR3 region has 14 residues.

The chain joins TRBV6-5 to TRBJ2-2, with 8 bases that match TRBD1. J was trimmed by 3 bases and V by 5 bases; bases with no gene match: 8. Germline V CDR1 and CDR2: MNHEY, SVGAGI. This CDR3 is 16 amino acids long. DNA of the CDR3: TGTGCCAGCAGTCACGCCGGGACAGGCTACACCGGGGAGCTGTTTTTT. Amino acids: CASSHAGTGYTGELFF.

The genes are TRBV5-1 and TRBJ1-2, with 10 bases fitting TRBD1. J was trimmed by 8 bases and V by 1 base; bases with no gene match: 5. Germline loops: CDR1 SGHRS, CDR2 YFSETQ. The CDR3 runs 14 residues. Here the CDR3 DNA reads TGCGCCAGCAGCTTGACCGGGACAGGGGTCGGCTACACCTTC. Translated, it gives CASSLTGTGVGYTF.

Here the CDR3 DNA reads TGTGCCAGCAGTAAAGCCCGGGACGGCCTCTATGGCTACACCTTC. Translating it yields CASSKARDGLYGYTF. V is TRBV7-2 and J is TRBJ1-2; weak D call: TRBD1 (5 bases). This CDR3 has 15 residues. V lost 6 bases and J 4 bases, leaving 18 bases between the germline ends. Per the germline V gene, CDR1 is SGHTA and CDR2 is FQGNSA.

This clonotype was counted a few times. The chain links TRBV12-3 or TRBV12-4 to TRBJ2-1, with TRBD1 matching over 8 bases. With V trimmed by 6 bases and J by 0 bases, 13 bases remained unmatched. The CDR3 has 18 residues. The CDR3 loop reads CASSSFPNRGVSYNEQFF. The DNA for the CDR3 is TGTGCCAGCAGCTCCTTCCCTAACAGGGGGGTCTCCTACAATGAGCAGTTCTTC.

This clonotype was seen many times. CDR3 nucleotides: TGTGCCATCACCGGAGGAACCCCGAACAATGAGCAGTTCTTC. Translating gives CAITGGTPNNEQFF. J is TRBJ2-1 and V is TRBV10-3; perhaps TRBD2 as D (5 bases). CDR3 length equals 14 residues. Trimming stripped 7 bases from V and 5 bases from J, with 15 bases between. Germline CDR1 reads ENHRY; CDR2 reads SYGVKD.

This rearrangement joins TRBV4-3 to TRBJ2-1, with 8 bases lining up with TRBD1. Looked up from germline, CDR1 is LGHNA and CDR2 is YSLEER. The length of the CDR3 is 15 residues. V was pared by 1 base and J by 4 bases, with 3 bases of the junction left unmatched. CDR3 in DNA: TGCGCCAGCAGCCAAGGAGGGACAGGTTACAATGAGCAGTTCTTC. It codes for CASSQGGTGYNEQFF.

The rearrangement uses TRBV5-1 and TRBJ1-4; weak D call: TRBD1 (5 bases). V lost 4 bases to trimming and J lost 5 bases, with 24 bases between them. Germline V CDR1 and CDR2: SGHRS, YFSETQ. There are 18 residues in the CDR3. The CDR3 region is CASSVDLRRGRCNEKLFF. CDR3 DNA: TGCGCCAGCAGCGTCGACCTCCGGAGGGGACGGTGCAATGAAAAACTGTTTTTT.

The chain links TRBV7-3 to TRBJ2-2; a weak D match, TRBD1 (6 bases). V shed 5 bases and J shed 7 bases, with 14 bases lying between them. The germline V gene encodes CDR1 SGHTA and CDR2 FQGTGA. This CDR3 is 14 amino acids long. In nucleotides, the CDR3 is TGTGCCAGCAGCCTGCATACAGGGAGCGGGGAGCTGTTTTTT. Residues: CASSLHTGSGELFF.

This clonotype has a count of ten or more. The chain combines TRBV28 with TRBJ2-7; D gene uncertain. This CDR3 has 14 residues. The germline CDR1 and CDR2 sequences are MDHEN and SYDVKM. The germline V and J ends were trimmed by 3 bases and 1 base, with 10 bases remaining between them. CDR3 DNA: TGTGCCAGCAGTTTCTTAGGGTCTTCCTACGAGCAGTACTTC. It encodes CASSFLGSSYEQYF.

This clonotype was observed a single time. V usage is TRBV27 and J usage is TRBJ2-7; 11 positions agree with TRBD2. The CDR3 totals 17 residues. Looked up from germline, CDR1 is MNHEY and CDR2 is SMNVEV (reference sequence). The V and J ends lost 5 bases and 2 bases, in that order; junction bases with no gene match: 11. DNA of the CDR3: TGTGCCAGCAGTCCCCATAGCGGGGGGGCCAACACCTACGAGCAGTACTTC. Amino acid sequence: CASSPHSGGANTYEQYF.

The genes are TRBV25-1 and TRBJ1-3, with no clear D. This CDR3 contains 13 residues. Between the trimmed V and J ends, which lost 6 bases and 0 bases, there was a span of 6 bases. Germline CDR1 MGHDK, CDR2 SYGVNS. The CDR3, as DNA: TGTGCCAGCAGCAAAGCCTCTGGAAACACCATATATTTT. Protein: CASSKASGNTIYF.

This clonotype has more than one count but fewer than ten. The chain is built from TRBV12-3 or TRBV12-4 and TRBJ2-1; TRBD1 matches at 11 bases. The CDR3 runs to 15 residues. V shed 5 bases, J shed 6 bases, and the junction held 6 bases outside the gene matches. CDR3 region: CASSPRDRGSNEQFF. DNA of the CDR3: TGTGCCAGCAGTCCCCGGGACAGGGGGAGCAATGAGCAGTTCTTC.

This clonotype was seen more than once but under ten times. CDR3 amino acids: CASSYTGAEQFF. The DNA of the CDR3 is TGTGCCAGCAGCTACACAGGGGCTGAGCAGTTCTTC. The rearrangement uses TRBV5-5 and TRBJ2-1, with 7 bases that match TRBD1. CDR1 and CDR2 (germline): SGHKS, YYEKEE (reference sequence). V dropped 3 bases and J dropped 9; count of bases not matched to a gene: 3. The CDR3 runs 12 residues.

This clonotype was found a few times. Here the CDR3 DNA reads TGCGCCAGCAGCTTGGAGACACCCGATGGGAAGCAGTACTTC. Protein sequence: CASSLETPDGKQYF. The gene calls are TRBV5-1 and TRBJ2-7; D uncertain. Germline-derived CDR1 and CDR2 are SGHRS and YFSETQ. CDR3 length equals 14 residues. Trimming cost V 0 bases and J 8 bases, with 15 bases left between them.

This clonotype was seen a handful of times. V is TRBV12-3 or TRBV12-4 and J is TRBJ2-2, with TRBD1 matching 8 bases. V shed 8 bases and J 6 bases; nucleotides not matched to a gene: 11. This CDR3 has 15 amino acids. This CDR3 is CASQPRGRIAGELFF. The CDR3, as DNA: TGTGCCAGCCAACCCAGGGGGCGTATTGCCGGGGAGCTGTTTTTT.